These 15 T cell receptor beta chains originate from one sample sequenced in a study of beta chain features in type 1 diabetes. Sequenced material consisted of expressed TCRB transcripts (all of the isolated RNA was reverse transcribed). TCRdb keeps only in-frame clones here, not all; method: immunoSEQ multiplex PCR. The sample yields 400,000 to 500,000 clones, around 13% seen once. The sample taken for sequencing was naive CD4+ T cells from blood. The receptors stem from a man younger than 40 in good health.

This clone was counted between two and nine times. The rearrangement joins TRBV5-1 to TRBJ2-6, with D maybe TRBD1 (5 bases). Trimming took 4 bases from V and 3 from J, leaving 14 bases between them. The CDR3 runs to 16 residues. The V gene's germline CDR1 is SGHRS and CDR2 YFSETQ. The CDR3 reads CASSLDRGGGANVLTF. The CDR3 DNA reads TGCGCCAGCAGCCTCGATAGGGGTGGTGGGGCCAACGTCCTGACTTTC.

This clone appeared once. This chain joins TRBV7-2 and TRBJ2-3; 10 positions match TRBD2. This CDR3 has 15 residues. V shed 0 bases and J 11 bases; nucleotides not matched to a gene: 8. Germline assignment: CDR1 SGHTA and CDR2 FQGNSA. In DNA form, the CDR3 reads TGTGCCAGCAGCTTAGCTGGTTGGCTAGCGGGGGAGCAGTATTTT. This codes for CASSLAGWLAGEQYF.

This clone was counted a few times. This chain connects TRBV7-2 to TRBJ1-5; D possibly corresponds to TRBD1 (6 bases). CDR1 and CDR2 (germline): SGHTA, FQGNSA. Trimming stripped 5 bases from V and 1 base from J, with 15 bases between. CDR3 length: 16 residues. In DNA form, the CDR3 reads TGTGCCAGCAGCCCCTGGTCCGGGGGCAGCAATCAGCCCCAGCATTTT. It translates to CASSPWSGGSNQPQHF. Complete variable domain (other parts from reference TRBV7-2 and TRBJ1-5): GAGVSQSPSNKVTEKGKDVELRCDPISGHTALYWYRQSLGQGLEFLIYFQGNSAPDKSGLPSDRFSAERTGGSVSTLTIQRTQQEDSAVYLCASSPWSGGSNQPQHFGDGTRLSIL.

The J gene is TRBJ2-7, the V gene TRBV10-3; perhaps TRBD2 as D (5 bases). With 5 bases removed from V and 7 bases from J, the gap between germline ends came to 21 bases. Germline V gene lookup returns CDR1 ENHRY and CDR2 SYGVKD. CDR3 length: 15 residues. The CDR3 reads CAISSGAGSFGEQYV. CDR3 nucleotides: TGTGCCATCAGTAGCGGTGCTGGGAGCTTTGGGGAGCAGTACGTC.

This chain connects TRBV6-1 to TRBJ2-2; no firm D call. CDR1 is MNHNS, CDR2 SASEGT, per germline. Between the trimmed V and J ends, which lost 2 bases and 5 bases, there was a span of 6 bases. CDR3 length: 13 amino acids. CDR3 coding DNA: TGTGCCAGCAGTGAACGGAGAACCGGGGAGCTGTTTTTT. Its translation: CASSERRTGELFF.

This clone was observed a few times. V gene TRBV30 combines with J gene TRBJ2-1; D call uncertain. This CDR3 is 14 amino acids long. Trimming cost V 3 bases and J 7 bases, with 16 bases left between them. The germline CDR1 and CDR2 sequences are GTSNPN and SVGIG (reference sequence). The CDR3 coding sequence is TGTGCCTGGAGCCCCGGGCGCCCAGAGAATGAGCAGTTCTTC. Translated, it gives CAWSPGRPENEQFF.

The V gene is TRBV29-1, the J gene TRBJ1-1, with D possibly TRBD1 on 5 matching bases. Looked up from germline, CDR1 is SQVTM and CDR2 is ANQGSEA. CDR3 length: 13 residues. Trimming took 6 bases from V and 4 from J, leaving 15 bases between them. The chain's CDR3 is CSVVGGGVTEAFF. CDR3 DNA: TGCAGCGTCGTGGGGGGAGGGGTCACTGAAGCTTTCTTT.

J is TRBJ1-5 and V is TRBV6-1; D may be TRBD1 (5 bases). The V end was cut by 7 bases, the J end by 5 bases, with 15 bases between. CDR1 is MNHNS, CDR2 SASEGT, per germline. This CDR3 region has 14 residues. This CDR3 is CASTRGGVDQPQHF. The CDR3 DNA reads TGTGCCAGCACGAGAGGAGGGGTGGATCAGCCCCAGCATTTT.

The genes are TRBV29-1 and TRBJ2-7; 7 bases map to TRBD1. V lost 6 bases to trimming and J lost 5 bases; unmatched junction nucleotides: 16. The CDR3 loop spans 15 amino acids. CDR1 and CDR2 (germline): SQVTM, ANQGSEA. The CDR3 DNA follows: TGCAGCGTCCGCCGGGCGACAGGGACCACCAACGAGCAGTACTTC. It encodes CSVRRATGTTNEQYF.

The V gene is TRBV25-1, the J gene TRBJ2-1; D perhaps matches TRBD1 (6 bases). V gave up 2 bases and J gave up 6 bases, with 14 bases separating them. The CDR3 contains 15 residues. Germline V lookup: CDR1 MGHDK, CDR2 SYGVNS. The CDR3 is CASSEGLPGVNEQFF. In DNA form, the CDR3 reads TGTGCCAGCAGTGAAGGTCTACCAGGGGTCAATGAGCAGTTCTTC.

The chain employs TRBV6-5 and TRBJ2-1, with a possible D match to TRBD1 (6 bases). Germline CDR1 reads MNHEY; CDR2 reads SVGAGI. The V end was cut by 8 bases, the J end by 4 bases, with 9 bases between. The CDR3 consists of 12 residues. The CDR3 DNA is TGTGCCAGCGGGACAAGTTACAATGAGCAGTTCTTC. As protein: CASGTSYNEQFF.

V and J are TRBV6-1 and TRBJ2-3; D is perhaps TRBD2 (6 bases). Germline V CDR1 and CDR2: MNHNS, SASEGT. The V end was cut by 5 bases, the J end by 2 bases, with 14 bases between. The CDR3 sequence is 15 residues long. The chain's CDR3 is CASSTSGGTTDTQYF. CDR3 sequence (DNA): TGTGCCAGCAGTACTTCCGGGGGAACCACAGATACGCAGTATTTT.

The V call is TRBV20-1, the J call TRBJ2-1, with D possibly being TRBD2 (6 bases). Germline assignment: CDR1 DFQATT and CDR2 SNEGSKA (reference sequence). Trimming left V 5 bases short and J 12 bases short, with 14 bases between. CDR3 length equals 11 residues. The CDR3 region is CSAALAESQFF. CDR3 DNA: TGCAGTGCTGCCTTAGCGGAGTCGCAGTTCTTC.

This chain joins TRBV27 and TRBJ1-1, with D hard to call. The CDR3 has 14 amino acids. Trimming left V 0 bases short and J 2 bases short, with 7 bases between. Germline values: CDR1 MNHEY, CDR2 SMNVEV (reference sequence). The CDR3 nucleotides read TGTGCCAGCAGTTTATCCCCGAGAAACACTGAAGCTTTCTTT. Translating it yields CASSLSPRNTEAFF.

The CDR3 bases are TGCGCCAGCAGCCAAGCAGGGGTTACCGGGGAGCTGTTTTTT. Amino acids: CASSQAGVTGELFF. This chain links TRBV4-3 with TRBJ2-2, with a weak D call TRBD1 (6 bases). CDR1 is LGHNA, CDR2 YSLEER, per germline. This CDR3 contains 14 residues. V lost 1 base and J 5 bases, leaving 8 bases between the germline ends.